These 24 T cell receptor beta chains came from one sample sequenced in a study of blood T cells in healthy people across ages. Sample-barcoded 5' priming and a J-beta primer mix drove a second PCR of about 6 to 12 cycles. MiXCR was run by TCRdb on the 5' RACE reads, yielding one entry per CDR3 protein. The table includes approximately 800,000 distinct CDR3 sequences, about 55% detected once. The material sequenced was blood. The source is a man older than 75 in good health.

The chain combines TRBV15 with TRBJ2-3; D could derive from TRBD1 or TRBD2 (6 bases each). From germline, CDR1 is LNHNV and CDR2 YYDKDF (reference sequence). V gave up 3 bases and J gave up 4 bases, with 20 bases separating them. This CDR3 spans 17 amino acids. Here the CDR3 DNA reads TGTGCCACCAGCAGTCCAAGGGGGGAGAAGCGGTCAGATACGCAGTATTTT. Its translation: CATSSPRGEKRSDTQYF.

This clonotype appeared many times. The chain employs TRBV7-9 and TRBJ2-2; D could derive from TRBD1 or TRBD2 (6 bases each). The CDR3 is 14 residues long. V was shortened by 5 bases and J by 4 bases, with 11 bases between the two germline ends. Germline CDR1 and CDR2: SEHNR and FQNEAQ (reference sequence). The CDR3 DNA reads TGTGCCAGCAGCGTCGGAGGGGGCACCGGGGAGCTGTTTTTT. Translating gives CASSVGGGTGELFF.

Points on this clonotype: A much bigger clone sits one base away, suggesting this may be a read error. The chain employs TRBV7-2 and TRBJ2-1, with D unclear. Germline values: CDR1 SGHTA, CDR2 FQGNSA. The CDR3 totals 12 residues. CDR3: CVSSLTSNEQFF. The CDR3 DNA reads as TGTGTCAGCAGCTTAACCTCAAATGAGCAGTTCTTC.

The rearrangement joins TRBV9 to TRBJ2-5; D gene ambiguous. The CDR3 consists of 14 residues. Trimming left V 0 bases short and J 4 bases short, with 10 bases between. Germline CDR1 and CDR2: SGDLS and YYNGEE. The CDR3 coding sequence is TGTGCCAGCAGCGTAGAAGGGATTGTAGAGACCCAGTACTTC. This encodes CASSVEGIVETQYF.

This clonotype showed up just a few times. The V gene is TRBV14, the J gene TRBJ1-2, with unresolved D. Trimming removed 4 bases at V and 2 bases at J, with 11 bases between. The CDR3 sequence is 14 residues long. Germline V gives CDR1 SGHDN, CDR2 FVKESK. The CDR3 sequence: CASSLIPINYGYTF. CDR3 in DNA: TGTGCCAGCAGCCTCATCCCAATCAACTATGGCTACACCTTC.

CDR3 residues: CASSLRTTNEQFF. CDR3 sequence (DNA): TGTGCCAGCAGTTTAAGGACTACCAATGAGCAGTTCTTC. The chain uses TRBV12-3 or TRBV12-4 and TRBJ2-1; weak D call: TRBD2 (6 bases). The CDR3 has 13 amino acids. The V end lost 2 bases, the J end lost 6 bases, and 8 bases lay between the germline ends.

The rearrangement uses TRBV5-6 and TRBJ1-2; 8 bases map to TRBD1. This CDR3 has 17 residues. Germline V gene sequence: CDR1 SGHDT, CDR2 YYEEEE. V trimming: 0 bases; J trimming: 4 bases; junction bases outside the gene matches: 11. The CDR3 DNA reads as TGTGCCAGCAGCTTGGTGGGCAGGGGGCGCGTCGGCTATGGCTACACCTTC. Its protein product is CASSLVGRGRVGYGYTF.

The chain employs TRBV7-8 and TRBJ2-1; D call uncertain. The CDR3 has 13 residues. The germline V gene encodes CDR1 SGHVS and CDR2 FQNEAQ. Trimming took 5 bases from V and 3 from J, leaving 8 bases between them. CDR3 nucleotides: TGTGCCAGCAGCCTACTCCGCTACAATGAGCAGTTCTTC. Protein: CASSLLRYNEQFF.

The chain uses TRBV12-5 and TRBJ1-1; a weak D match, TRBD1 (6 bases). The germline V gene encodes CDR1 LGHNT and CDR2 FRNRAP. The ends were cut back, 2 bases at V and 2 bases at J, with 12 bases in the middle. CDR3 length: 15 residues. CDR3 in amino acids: CASGLPRGPNTEAFF. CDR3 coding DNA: TGTGCTAGTGGTTTGCCCAGGGGCCCTAACACTGAAGCTTTCTTT.

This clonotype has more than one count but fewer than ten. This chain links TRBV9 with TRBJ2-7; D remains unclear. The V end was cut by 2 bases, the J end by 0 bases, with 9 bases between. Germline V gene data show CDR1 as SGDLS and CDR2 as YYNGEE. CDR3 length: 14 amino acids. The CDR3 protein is CASSVDLGSYEQYF. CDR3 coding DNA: TGTGCCAGCAGCGTCGACCTAGGCTCCTACGAGCAGTACTTC.

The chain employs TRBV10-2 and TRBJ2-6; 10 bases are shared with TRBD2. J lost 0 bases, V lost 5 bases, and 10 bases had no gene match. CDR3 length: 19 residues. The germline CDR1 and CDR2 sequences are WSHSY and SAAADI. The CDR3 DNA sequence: TGCGCCAGCAGTTCGGCTAGCGGGAGAAGATCCTCTGGGGCCAACGTCCTGACTTTC. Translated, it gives CASSSASGRRSSGANVLTF.

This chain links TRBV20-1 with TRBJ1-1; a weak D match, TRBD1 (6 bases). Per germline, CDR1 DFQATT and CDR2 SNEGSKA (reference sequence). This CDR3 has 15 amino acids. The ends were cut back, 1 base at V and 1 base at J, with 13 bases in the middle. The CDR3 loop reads CSARAAGGQNTEAFF. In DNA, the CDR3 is TGCAGTGCTAGAGCGGCGGGGGGCCAGAACACTGAAGCTTTCTTT.

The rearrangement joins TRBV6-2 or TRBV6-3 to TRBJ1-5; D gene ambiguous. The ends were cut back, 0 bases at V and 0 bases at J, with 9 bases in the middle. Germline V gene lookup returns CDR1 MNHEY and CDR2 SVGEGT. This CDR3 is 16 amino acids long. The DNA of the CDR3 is TGTGCCAGCAGTTACTCGCGCGGGTATAGCAATCAGCCCCAGCATTTT. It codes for CASSYSRGYSNQPQHF.

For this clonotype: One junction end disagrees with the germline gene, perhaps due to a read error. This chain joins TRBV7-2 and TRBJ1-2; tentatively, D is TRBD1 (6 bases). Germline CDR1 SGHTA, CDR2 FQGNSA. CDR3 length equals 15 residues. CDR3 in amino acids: CASSLTTGINYGHTF. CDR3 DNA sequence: TGTGCCAGCAGCTTAACGACAGGAATAAACTATGGCCACACCTTC.

This chain's CDR3 is CASSFRRGLGEQYF. In DNA form, the CDR3 reads TGTGCCAGCAGCTTTCGCAGGGGGCTTGGAGAGCAGTACTTC. The chain links TRBV7-9 to TRBJ2-7, with TRBD1 matching 8 bases. Germline lookup yields CDR1 SEHNR and CDR2 FQNEAQ (reference sequence). V was pared by 3 bases and J by 7 bases, with 8 bases of the junction left unmatched. CDR3 length: 14 residues.

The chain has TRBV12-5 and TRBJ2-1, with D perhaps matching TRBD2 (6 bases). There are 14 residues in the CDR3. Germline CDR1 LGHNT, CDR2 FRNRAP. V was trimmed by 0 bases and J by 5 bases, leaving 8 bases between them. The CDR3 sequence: CASGLVGSDNEQFF. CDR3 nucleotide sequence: TGTGCTAGTGGTTTGGTCGGGAGCGACAATGAGCAGTTCTTC.

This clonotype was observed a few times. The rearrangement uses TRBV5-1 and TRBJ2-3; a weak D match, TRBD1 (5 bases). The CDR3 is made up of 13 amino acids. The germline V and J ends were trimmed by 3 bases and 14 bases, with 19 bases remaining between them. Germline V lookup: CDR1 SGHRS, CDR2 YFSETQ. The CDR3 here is CASSSSGNRYAYF. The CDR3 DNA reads TGCGCCAGCAGCTCGTCAGGGAACAGATACGCGTATTTT.

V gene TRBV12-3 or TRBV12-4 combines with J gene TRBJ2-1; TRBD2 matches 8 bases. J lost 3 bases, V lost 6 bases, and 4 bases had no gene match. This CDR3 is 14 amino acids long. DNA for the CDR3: TGTGCCAGCAGAAGCGGGAGCTTCTACAATGAGCAGTTCTTC. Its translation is CASRSGSFYNEQFF.

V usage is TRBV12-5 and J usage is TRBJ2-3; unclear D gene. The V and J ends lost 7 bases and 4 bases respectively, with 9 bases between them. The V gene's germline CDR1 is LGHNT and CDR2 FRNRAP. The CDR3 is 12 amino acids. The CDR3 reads CASALGADTQYF. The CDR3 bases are TGTGCTAGTGCCCTCGGTGCAGATACGCAGTATTTT.

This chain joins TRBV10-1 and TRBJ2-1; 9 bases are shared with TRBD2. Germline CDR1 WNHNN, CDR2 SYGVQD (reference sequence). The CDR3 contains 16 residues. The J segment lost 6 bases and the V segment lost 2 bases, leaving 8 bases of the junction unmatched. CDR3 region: CASSESRAGGRNEQFF. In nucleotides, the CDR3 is TGCGCCAGCAGTGAGAGTAGGGCGGGAGGGCGCAATGAGCAGTTCTTC.

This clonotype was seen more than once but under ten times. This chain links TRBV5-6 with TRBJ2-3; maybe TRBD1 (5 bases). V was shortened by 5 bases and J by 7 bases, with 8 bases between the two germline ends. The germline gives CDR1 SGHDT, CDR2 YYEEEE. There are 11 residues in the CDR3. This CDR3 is CASSQGHTQYF. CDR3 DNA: TGTGCCAGCAGTCAGGGTCATACGCAGTATTTT.

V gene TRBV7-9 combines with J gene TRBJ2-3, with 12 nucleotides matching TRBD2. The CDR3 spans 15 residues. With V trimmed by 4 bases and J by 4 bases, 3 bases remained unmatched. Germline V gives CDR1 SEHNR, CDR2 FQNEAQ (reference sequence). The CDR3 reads CASSSTSGSADTQYF. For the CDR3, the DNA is TGTGCCAGCAGCTCGACTAGCGGGAGTGCAGATACGCAGTATTTT.

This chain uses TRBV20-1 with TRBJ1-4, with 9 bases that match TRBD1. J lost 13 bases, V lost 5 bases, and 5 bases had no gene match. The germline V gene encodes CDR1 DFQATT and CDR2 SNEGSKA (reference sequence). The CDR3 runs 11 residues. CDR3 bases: TGCAGTGCTGGGGACAGGGCAATACTGTTTTTT. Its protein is CSAGDRAILFF.

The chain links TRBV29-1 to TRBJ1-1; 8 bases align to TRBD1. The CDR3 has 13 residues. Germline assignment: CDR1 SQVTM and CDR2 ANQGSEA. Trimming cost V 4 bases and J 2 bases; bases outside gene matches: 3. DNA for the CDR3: TGCAGCGTTGCGGGACAGGTCAACACTGAAGCTTTCTTT. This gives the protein CSVAGQVNTEAFF.